The 19 T cell receptor beta chains presented below share a single source sample, sequenced in a study of regulatory and conventional T cells in RAG deficiency. Libraries were prepared by immunoSEQ multiplex PCR; TCRdb keeps only in-frame clonotypes and omits some of them. Of around 37,000 clones in the sample, 75% to 90% were seen once. This sample also belongs to another study, concerning regulatory T cells. That source adds: Amplification used 52 TRBV primers and 13 TRBJ primers.

Source material: CD8+ T cells sorted from blood. Source of these receptors: a human donor in good health.

V usage is TRBV29-1 and J usage is TRBJ2-4; 13 nucleotides agree with TRBD2. V was clipped by 4 bases and J by 0 bases; unmatched bases: 6. The CDR3 totals 17 residues. Germline-derived CDR1 and CDR2 are SQVTM and ANQGSEA. CDR3: CSVALLAGGIAKNIQYF. The CDR3 bases are TGCAGCGTTGCGCTACTAGCGGGAGGGATAGCCAAAAACATTCAGTACTTC.

V usage is TRBV5-6 and J usage is TRBJ2-1, with 10 bases identical to TRBD2. With 6 bases clipped from V and 3 bases from J, the junction kept 9 bases outside the gene matches. Germline-derived CDR1 and CDR2 are SGHDT and YYEEEE. The CDR3 length is 16 residues. This CDR3 reads CASTEGGLAVYNEQFF. As DNA, the CDR3 is TGTGCCAGCACCGAAGGAGGACTAGCGGTCTACAATGAGCAGTTCTTC. The full variable domain, with the rest looked up from reference TRBV5-6 and TRBJ2-1, is DAGVTQSPTHLIKTRGQQVTLRCSPKSGHDTVSWYQQALGQGPQFIFQYYEEEERQRGNFPDRFSGHQFPNYSSELNVNALLLGDSALYLCASTEGGLAVYNEQFFGPGTRLTVL.

About this clone itself: Other DNA sequences from this sample encode an identical CDR3 as well. This chain uses TRBV7-2 with TRBJ1-2, with D perhaps TRBD1 (6 bases). Trimming stripped 2 bases from V and 1 base from J, with 11 bases between. Looked up from germline, CDR1 is SGHTA and CDR2 is FQGNSA. The length of the CDR3 is 15 residues. For the CDR3, the DNA is TGTGCCAGCAGCTTATGGACAGCGGTTAACTATGGCTACACCTTC. Translating gives CASSLWTAVNYGYTF. The full variable domain, its missing parts supplied by reference TRBV7-2 and TRBJ1-2, is GAGVSQSPSNKVTEKGKDVELRCDPISGHTALYWYRQSLGQGLEFLIYFQGNSAPDKSGLPSDRFSAERTGGSVSTLTIQRTQQEDSAVYLCASSLWTAVNYGYTFGSGTRLTVV.

CDR3 nucleotide sequence: TGTGCCAGCAGCTTGACCTTGGAAAAGGTGGAGCTGTTTTTT. The encoded protein is CASSLTLEKVELFF. The chain is built from TRBV7-8 and TRBJ2-2; no clear D gene. The CDR3 loop spans 14 amino acids. Trimming left V 3 bases short and J 10 bases short, with 15 bases between. Germline-derived CDR1 and CDR2 are SGHVS and FQNEAQ. Based on the CDR3 plus reference TRBV7-8 and TRBJ2-2, the full variable domain is GAGVSQSPRYKVAKRGQDVALRCDPISGHVSLFWYQQALGQGPEFLTYFQNEAQLDKSGLPSDRFFAERPEGSVSTLKIQRTQQEDSAVYLCASSLTLEKVELFFGEGSRLTVL.

V usage is TRBV4-1 and J usage is TRBJ2-2, with TRBD2 identical over 8 bases. The ends lost 4 bases at V and 5 bases at J; junction bases unmatched: 27. This CDR3 spans 22 amino acids. Germline V gene sequence: CDR1 MGHRA, CDR2 YSYEKL. In DNA form, the CDR3 reads TGCGCCAGCAGCCCTTACCCAGCCTCGTCGCGGGAGGCAGACTTGGGAACCGGGGAGCTGTTTTTT. It translates to CASSPYPASSREADLGTGELFF.

The chain combines TRBV19 with TRBJ1-5; 11 bases fit TRBD1. Germline V gives CDR1 LNHDA, CDR2 SQIVND (reference sequence). With V trimmed by 10 bases and J by 6 bases, 5 bases remained unmatched. CDR3 length: 13 amino acids. In DNA form, the CDR3 reads TGTGCCACCCGGGACAGGGGGTTTCAGCCCCAGCATTTT. Protein product: CATRDRGFQPQHF.

The chain couples TRBV7-3 to TRBJ1-1, with TRBD1 matching over 11 bases. Germline loops: CDR1 SGHTA, CDR2 FQGTGA. The trim removed 5 bases at V and 4 bases at J, leaving 12 bases unmatched. The CDR3 sequence is 17 residues long. The CDR3 bases are TGTGCCAGCAGCCAGACCGGGACAGGGGGATTGGGCACTGAAGCTTTCTTT. It codes for CASSQTGTGGLGTEAFF.

This clone has only one observation. The J gene is TRBJ2-1, the V gene TRBV30; TRBD2 aligns across 7 bases. The V and J ends lost 1 base and 6 bases, in that order; junction bases with no gene match: 12. This CDR3 contains 16 residues. CDR1 is GTSNPN and CDR2 is SVGIG in the germline V gene (reference sequence). In DNA form, the CDR3 reads TGTGCCTGGAGTGCCCGCTTCGCGGGAGAGGGCAATGAGCAGTTCTTC. Its translation is CAWSARFAGEGNEQFF.

J is TRBJ1-5 and V is TRBV5-8; 8 bases agree with TRBD1. Trimming took 4 bases from V and 6 from J; bases not matched to a gene: 9. This CDR3 has 15 residues. Germline V gene data show CDR1 as SGHTS and CDR2 as YDEGEE. In DNA, the CDR3 is TGTGCCAGCAGCCACACAGGGGGATCTGGTCAGCCCCAGCATTTT. Translated, it gives CASSHTGGSGQPQHF.

This clone was seen just once. The rearrangement uses TRBV4-2 and TRBJ1-2; D gene ambiguous. This CDR3 has 15 amino acids. The V and J ends lost 1 base and 4 bases respectively, with 13 bases between them. CDR1 and CDR2 from the germline V gene are LGHNA and YNFKEQ. CDR3 protein: CASSQVSGPIYGYTF. The CDR3 region has the DNA TGTGCCAGCAGCCAAGTAAGCGGCCCGATCTATGGCTACACCTTC.

The genes are TRBV5-6 and TRBJ1-3; perhaps TRBD1 as D (6 bases). Germline loops: CDR1 SGHDT, CDR2 YYEEEE. The ends were cut back, 5 bases at V and 3 bases at J, with 12 bases in the middle. This CDR3 has 14 residues. As DNA, the CDR3 is TGTGCCAGCAGTCTGACAGGCCTTGGAAACACCATATATTTT. The encoded protein is CASSLTGLGNTIYF.

The chain combines TRBV10-1 with TRBJ1-5; TRBD1 is a possible D gene (5 bases). Trimming cost V 6 bases and J 0 bases, with 15 bases left between them. CDR3 length equals 16 residues. From germline, CDR1 is WNHNN and CDR2 SYGVQD (reference sequence). In nucleotides, the CDR3 is TGCGCCAGCAGATCCGACAGAAGGTGTAGCAATCAGCCCCAGCATTTT. Its translation is CASRSDRRCSNQPQHF.

This chain joins TRBV6-5 and TRBJ1-5, with a possible D match to TRBD1 (5 bases). The V end lost 5 bases, the J end lost 4 bases, and 15 bases lay between the germline ends. The CDR3 covers 15 residues. Germline-derived CDR1 and CDR2 are MNHEY and SVGAGI. DNA of the CDR3: TGTGCCAGCAGTGTGGAGGGGTTTCAAAATCAGCCCCAGCATTTT. Protein product: CASSVEGFQNQPQHF.

J is TRBJ2-1 and V is TRBV30; 8 nucleotides line up with TRBD2. The CDR3 consists of 13 residues. The junction had 8 bases not matched to a gene; V was cut back by 7 bases and J by 6 bases. Germline V gene data show CDR1 as GTSNPN and CDR2 as SVGIG (reference sequence). The CDR3 region is CALGLAAANEQFF. Written as DNA, the CDR3 is TGTGCCTTAGGACTAGCAGCGGCCAATGAGCAGTTCTTC. The whole variable domain, filled in from reference TRBV30 and TRBJ2-1, reads SQTIHQWPATLVQPVGSPLSLECTVEGTSNPNLYWYRQAAGRGLQLLFYSVGIGQISSEVPQNLSASRPQDRQFILSSKKLLLSDSGFYLCALGLAAANEQFFGPGTRLTVL.

The chain is built from TRBV2 and TRBJ1-1; D is ambiguous. The CDR3 loop spans 13 amino acids. Trimming pared 7 bases from V and 3 bases from J, leaving 12 bases between. Germline lookup yields CDR1 SNHLY and CDR2 FYNNEI. The CDR3 DNA follows: TGTGCCAGCACCTGGGGTCAGGACACTGAAGCTTTCTTT. Translation: CASTWGQDTEAFF.

The V and J genes are TRBV27 and TRBJ2-5; the match to TRBD2 covers 12 bases. CDR1 MNHEY and CDR2 SMNVEV come from the germline V gene (reference sequence). This CDR3 is built from 15 residues. V trimming: 6 bases; J trimming: 5 bases; junction bases outside the gene matches: 7. The chain's CDR3 is CASSVGGLAGETQYF. Written as DNA, the CDR3 is TGTGCCAGCAGCGTCGGGGGACTAGCGGGCGAGACCCAGTACTTC.

The chain couples TRBV6-5 to TRBJ2-5; D is possibly TRBD1 (5 bases). CDR1 and CDR2 from the germline V gene are MNHEY and SVGAGI. CDR3 size: 14 residues. Deletions cut 6 bases from V and 1 base from J, with 12 bases between. This CDR3 is CASSLETAQETQYF. In DNA form, the CDR3 reads TGTGCCAGCAGCCTAGAGACAGCCCAAGAGACCCAGTACTTC.

The chain employs TRBV2 and TRBJ1-6, with D possibly matching TRBD1 (5 bases). The germline V gene encodes CDR1 SNHLY and CDR2 FYNNEI. There are 14 residues in the CDR3. V lost 2 bases and J lost 11, with 13 bases in between. CDR3 sequence: CASSEMGLGAPLHF. The CDR3 DNA follows: TGTGCCAGCAGTGAAATGGGCCTAGGGGCACCCCTCCACTTT.

The chain combines TRBV5-1 with TRBJ2-1, with 7 bases fitting TRBD2. Germline values: CDR1 SGHRS, CDR2 YFSETQ. The CDR3 sequence is 15 residues long. The V segment lost 6 bases and the J segment 5 bases; nucleotides outside the gene matches: 11. The CDR3 nucleotides read TGCGCCAGCAAGCTGAGCCGGGACTATCACAATGAGCAGTTCTTC. It codes for CASKLSRDYHNEQFF.